This T cell receptor (beta chain) was recorded in a study of CXCR3-negative and CXCR3-positive naive CD8 T cells. Libraries of TRB cDNA were made by 5' RACE and carried UMIs. TCRdb reanalyzed the 5' RACE reads, giving one entry per CDR3 protein sequence and no DNA. The record lists tens of thousands of distinct CDR3 sequences, of which the ten most abundant hold roughly 1.6%. There are 13 residues in the CDR3. In germline, CDR1 is SQVTM, CDR2 ANQGSEA. Sequencing was done on a sample of naive CXCR3- CD8+ T cells from blood. As for subset: CD45RO-CCR7+CD27+CD95- naive CD8+ T cells lacking CXCR3 (TNR3-). The clonotype comes from a human donor in good health. Some clones in this sample may be carry-over from other donors' samples. The chain recombines TRBV29-1 with TRBJ1-2; TCRdb's D call of TRBD1 is untestable without DNA. CDR3 residues: CSVPGQGDYGYTF.